The T cell receptor beta chain under discussion was sequenced for a study of T cells in Graves' hyperthyroidism and ophthalmopathy. Study-wide background: Blood from the periphery was taken at initial diagnosis, before any treatment.

This clonotype was detected ten times or more. Its cognate antigen is unknown. Disease duration under 2 months; hyperthyroidism patients were aged 18 to 65. The PBMCs were sourced from fresh peripheral blood (about 10 ml). RNA transcripts provided the source from which TCR beta CDR3 regions were amplified. When the TCR CDR3 underwent first-round RT-PCR, the HTBI primer set was used. TCRdb reprocessed the multiplex PCR reads with MiXCR, giving one entry per CDR3 protein. The sample has about 420,000 distinct CDR3 sequences, 15% to 18% seen once. Study-level results: Ophthalmopathy could be told apart from stable hyperthyroidism with a 13 V-J model.

This clonotype was obtained from a woman under 30 with Graves' hyperthyroidism. Sequencing was carried out using blood.

This chain's CDR3 is CAISWTGASGAHGYTF. The CDR3 bases are TGTGCCATCAGCTGGACAGGGGCGTCCGGCGCCCATGGCTACACCTTC. V and J are TRBV10-3 and TRBJ1-2, with 9 bases fitting TRBD1. CDR1 and CDR2 from the germline V gene are ENHRY and SYGVKD. V trimming: 6 bases; J trimming: 6 bases; junction bases outside the gene matches: 14. The CDR3 has 16 amino acids.